The 21 T cell receptor beta chains reported below all come from one sample, sequenced in a study of blood T cell repertoires in COVID-19. Assay used: immunoSEQ multiplex PCR; TCRdb lists only in-frame clones, some missing. Here the sample spans roughly 210,000 clones, roughly 84% being singletons. The sample consisted of peripheral blood. The receptors come from a woman aged 80 or over with COVID-19, enrolled during active disease.

The DNA of the CDR3 is TGTGCCAGCAGCTTAAAGGGGCGGGGCGGTGGCTACACCTTC. This gives the protein CASSLKGRGGGYTF. J is TRBJ1-2 and V is TRBV3-1 (or the pseudogene TRBV3-2); maybe TRBD1 (5 bases). CDR1 is LGHDT and CDR2 is YNNKEL in the germline V gene (reference sequence). This CDR3 has 14 residues. With 5 bases removed from V and 7 bases from J, the gap between germline ends came to 17 bases.

V gene TRBV7-2 combines with J gene TRBJ1-5, with D possibly being TRBD1 (5 bases). Germline CDR1 reads SGHTA; CDR2 reads FQGNSA. The V and J ends lost 8 bases and 3 bases respectively, with 11 bases between them. The CDR3 runs 13 residues. As DNA, the CDR3 is TGTGCCAGCGGGCGGGGGACCAATCAGCCCCAGCATTTT. Encoded protein: CASGRGTNQPQHF.

The chain is built from TRBV7-2 and TRBJ1-4; D is perhaps TRBD1 (5 bases). This CDR3 region has 14 residues. V was pared by 3 bases and J by 3 bases, with 8 bases between. Germline V gene lookup returns CDR1 SGHTA and CDR2 FQGNSA. CDR3 sequence reads: CASSFDSPNEKLFF. The CDR3 DNA reads as TGTGCCAGCAGCTTTGACAGCCCTAATGAAAAACTGTTTTTT.

The chain joins TRBV19 to TRBJ1-1; 7 bases align to TRBD1. CDR1 and CDR2 from the germline V gene are LNHDA and SQIVND (reference sequence). The CDR3 covers 15 residues. Trimming cost V 7 bases and J 7 bases; bases outside gene matches: 15. CDR3 nucleotide sequence: TGTGCCAGTAACAGACCCTGGGGACAGATTTATGAAGCTTTCTTT. Translating gives CASNRPWGQIYEAFF.

Written as DNA, the CDR3 is TGTGCCAGCAGTTACTCGGACAGACAGGGTGGCGAGCTGTTTTTT. It codes for CASSYSDRQGGELFF. J is TRBJ2-2 and V is TRBV6-5, with 7 nucleotides matching TRBD1. The CDR3 extends over 15 amino acids. V lost 0 bases and J lost 11; bases outside the gene matches: 9. In germline, CDR1 is MNHEY, CDR2 SVGAGI.

V gene TRBV5-4 combines with J gene TRBJ2-4; the D gene is possibly TRBD2 (5 bases). CDR3 length: 12 amino acids. In germline, CDR1 is SGHNT, CDR2 YYREEE (reference sequence). The V gene lost 3 bases and the J gene lost 13 bases, with 14 bases spanning the gap. The CDR3 DNA is TGTGCCAGCAGCTCGGAGGTTGGGCGGCAGTACTTC. This sequence encodes CASSSEVGRQYF.

This chain joins TRBV4-3 and TRBJ1-5, with TRBD1 matching over 7 bases. J was trimmed by 11 bases and V by 4 bases; bases with no gene match: 14. Germline V CDR1 and CDR2: LGHNA, YSLEER. This CDR3 contains 15 residues. The DNA of the CDR3 is TGCGCCAGCAGCCTCCGGCAGGGGGGTCCCGGGTCCCAGCATTTT. Its translation: CASSLRQGGPGSQHF.

V is TRBV11-3 and J is TRBJ2-7; 10 positions agree with TRBD2. The V gene end was trimmed by 1 base and the J gene end by 5 bases; junction bases not matched to a gene: 14. This CDR3 is built from 18 residues. Germline CDR1 reads SGHNT; CDR2 reads YENEEA. The CDR3 is CASSLGRGLAAGSDEQYF. The CDR3 DNA is TGTGCCAGCAGCTTAGGGCGAGGACTAGCGGCCGGATCGGACGAGCAGTACTTC. Filled out from reference TRBV11-3 and TRBJ2-7, the complete variable domain reads EAGVVQSPRYKIIEKKQPVAFWCNPISGHNTLYWYLQNLGQGPELLIRYENEEAVDDSQLPKDRFSAERLKGVDSTLKIQPAELGDSAVYLCASSLGRGLAAGSDEQYFGPGTRLTVT.

This chain links TRBV15 with TRBJ1-1; maybe TRBD1 (5 bases). Germline lookup yields CDR1 LNHNV and CDR2 YYDKDF (reference sequence). The CDR3 is 13 residues long. Trimming shortened V by 0 bases and J by 12 bases, and 14 bases separated the two germline ends. CDR3 sequence reads: CATSRDLIGGTFF. DNA for the CDR3: TGTGCCACCAGCAGAGATCTTATCGGGGGGACTTTCTTT.

The chain uses TRBV5-5 and TRBJ1-1; D uncertain. Germline CDR1 and CDR2: SGHKS and YYEKEE (reference sequence). The V end lost 1 base, the J end lost 2 bases, and 9 bases lay between the germline ends. CDR3 size: 14 residues. CDR3 in DNA: TGTGCCAGCAGCTTGTGGGCCGCCAACACTGAAGCTTTCTTT. Its protein product is CASSLWAANTEAFF.

This CDR3 reads CASRGQGAHGYTF. CDR3 nucleotides: TGTGCCAGCAGGGGACAGGGGGCACATGGCTACACCTTC. The V call is TRBV12-3 or TRBV12-4, the J call TRBJ1-2; 12 nucleotides agree with TRBD1. The CDR3 is 13 residues long. The junction had 2 bases not matched to a gene; V was cut back by 6 bases and J by 6 bases.

V gene TRBV5-6 combines with J gene TRBJ2-3, with 7 bases fitting TRBD2. Germline V gives CDR1 SGHDT, CDR2 YYEEEE. Trimming at V came to 3 bases and at J to 4 bases, leaving 11 bases not matched to a gene. The CDR3 totals 16 residues. The CDR3 nucleotides are TGTGCCAGCAGCTACACTGGCGGGGGATCATCAGATACGCAGTATTTT. It encodes CASSYTGGGSSDTQYF.

The chain carries TRBV7-9 and TRBJ2-7; TRBD2 is a possible D gene (7 bases). Germline V gene data show CDR1 as SEHNR and CDR2 as FQNEAQ (reference sequence). CDR3 length equals 14 residues. The ends were cut back, 5 bases at V and 4 bases at J, with 15 bases in the middle. The CDR3 here is CASSLDGGAYEQYF. The DNA for the CDR3 is TGTGCCAGCAGCCTCGATGGGGGGGCGTACGAGCAGTACTTC.

The chain uses TRBV19 and TRBJ1-3; D unclear. Per germline, CDR1 LNHDA and CDR2 SQIVND (reference sequence). There are 14 residues in the CDR3. The germline V and J ends were trimmed by 8 bases and 3 bases, with 14 bases remaining between them. Written as DNA, the CDR3 is TGTGCCAGTTCGACCGGGGTCCTTGGAAACACCATATATTTT. Translated, it gives CASSTGVLGNTIYF.

The chain recombines TRBV9 with TRBJ2-7; 8 positions agree with TRBD1. Germline-derived CDR1 and CDR2 are SGDLS and YYNGEE. V dropped 5 bases and J dropped 2; count of bases not matched to a gene: 9. CDR3 length: 15 residues. CDR3: CASSVGQGAPYEQYF. The CDR3 nucleotides are TGTGCCAGCAGTGTTGGACAGGGAGCACCCTACGAGCAGTACTTC.

For this clone: Distinct nucleotide sequences in the sample also encode this CDR3. CDR3 residues: CASSLGRGNTEAFF. In nucleotides, the CDR3 is TGTGCCAGCAGCTTAGGCAGGGGGAACACTGAAGCTTTCTTT. V gene TRBV11-3 combines with J gene TRBJ1-1; a possible D gene is TRBD1 (6 bases). Germline CDR1 is SGHNT and CDR2 is YENEEA. V was clipped by 1 base and J by 1 base, with 7 bases between them. This CDR3 spans 14 amino acids.

The chain combines TRBV7-2 with TRBJ1-3; TRBD1 is a possible D gene (5 bases). The germline gives CDR1 SGHTA, CDR2 FQGNSA. V was cut by 5 bases and J by 2 bases, with 16 bases left in between. CDR3 length: 16 amino acids. The CDR3 DNA is TGTGCCAGCAGCCCAAGCTCAGGGTTTGCTGGAAACACCATATATTTT. This sequence encodes CASSPSSGFAGNTIYF.

This chain joins TRBV6-5 and TRBJ1-1; TRBD1 is a possible D gene (6 bases). The CDR3 has 15 amino acids. Trimming took 2 bases from V and 4 from J, leaving 14 bases between them. Germline-derived CDR1 and CDR2 are MNHEY and SVGAGI. This chain's CDR3 is CASSYRQDRSTEAFF. The CDR3 coding sequence is TGTGCCAGCAGTTACCGACAGGACCGGAGCACTGAAGCTTTCTTT.

This clone has a single count. The J gene is TRBJ1-1, the V gene TRBV20-1; no reliable D call. Germline V gene sequence: CDR1 DFQATT, CDR2 SNEGSKA (reference sequence). The CDR3 contains 11 residues. With 6 bases removed from V and 8 bases from J, the gap between germline ends came to 13 bases. CDR3 protein: CSALPNQEAFF. The CDR3 bases are TGCAGTGCCCTCCCGAATCAGGAAGCTTTCTTT.

This sequence joins TRBV5-1 and TRBJ1-3; 7 nucleotides agree with TRBD1. The CDR3 totals 15 residues. V was pared by 5 bases and J by 0 bases, with 5 bases of the junction left unmatched. Looked up from germline, CDR1 is SGHRS and CDR2 is YFSETQ. The CDR3 bases are TGCGCCAGCAGGCCTACAGGGGACTCTGGAAACACCATATATTTT. Translation: CASRPTGDSGNTIYF.

The rearrangement links TRBV15 to TRBJ2-7; tentatively, D is TRBD1 (5 bases). The CDR3 has 16 amino acids. V was clipped by 6 bases and J by 0 bases, with 18 bases between them. Germline values: CDR1 LNHNV, CDR2 YYDKDF (reference sequence). DNA of the CDR3: TGTGCCACCAGTTACATCGCAGGGTCGGGCTCCTACGAGCAGTACTTC. Protein: CATSYIAGSGSYEQYF.